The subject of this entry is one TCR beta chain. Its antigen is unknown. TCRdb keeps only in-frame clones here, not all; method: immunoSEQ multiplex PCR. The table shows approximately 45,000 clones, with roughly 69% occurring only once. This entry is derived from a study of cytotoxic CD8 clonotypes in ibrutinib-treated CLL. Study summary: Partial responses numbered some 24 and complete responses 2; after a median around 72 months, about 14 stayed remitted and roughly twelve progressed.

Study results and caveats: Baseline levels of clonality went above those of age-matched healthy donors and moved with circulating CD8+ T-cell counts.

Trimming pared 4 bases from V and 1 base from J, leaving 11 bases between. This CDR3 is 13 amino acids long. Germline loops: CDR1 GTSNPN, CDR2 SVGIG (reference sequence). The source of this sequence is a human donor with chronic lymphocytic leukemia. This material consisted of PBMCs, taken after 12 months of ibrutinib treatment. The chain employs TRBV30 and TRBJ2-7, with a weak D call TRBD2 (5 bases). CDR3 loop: CAWNRDYSYEQYF. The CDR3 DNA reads TGTGCCTGGAACCGCGACTATTCCTACGAGCAGTACTTC.